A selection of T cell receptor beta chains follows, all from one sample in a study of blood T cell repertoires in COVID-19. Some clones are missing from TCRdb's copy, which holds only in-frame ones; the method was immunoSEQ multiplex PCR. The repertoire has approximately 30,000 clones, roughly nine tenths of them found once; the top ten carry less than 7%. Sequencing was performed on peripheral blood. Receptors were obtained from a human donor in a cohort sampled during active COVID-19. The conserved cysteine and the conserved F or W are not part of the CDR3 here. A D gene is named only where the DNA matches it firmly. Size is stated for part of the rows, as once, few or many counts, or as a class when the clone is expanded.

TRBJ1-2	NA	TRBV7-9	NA	ASSSTLTGSYGYT
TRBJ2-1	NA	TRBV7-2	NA	ASSLGPAWSYNEQF
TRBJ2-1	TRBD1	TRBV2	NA	ASSEWGQGFFEQF
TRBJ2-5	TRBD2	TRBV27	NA	ASRGLAGAVDTGTQY
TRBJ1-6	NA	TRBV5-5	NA	ASSLGAGGNSPLH
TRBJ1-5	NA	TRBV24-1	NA	ATSVDGNSNQPQH
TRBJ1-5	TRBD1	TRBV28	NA	ASSSYRGNQPQH
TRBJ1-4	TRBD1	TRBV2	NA	ASSEQGATNEKLF
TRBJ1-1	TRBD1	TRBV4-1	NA	ASSRGQANTEAF
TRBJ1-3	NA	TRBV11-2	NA	ASSSGLSQAGNTIY
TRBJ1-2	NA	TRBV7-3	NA	ASSPGYGYT
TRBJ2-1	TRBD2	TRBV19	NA	ASTRLGGSSYNEQF
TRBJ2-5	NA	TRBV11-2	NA	ASQGRGETQY
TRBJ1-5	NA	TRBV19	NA	ASILLGSGQPQH
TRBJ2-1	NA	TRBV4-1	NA	ASSQDLSVSDEQF
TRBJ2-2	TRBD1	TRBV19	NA	ASRAGGNTGELF
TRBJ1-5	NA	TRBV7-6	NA	ASSLGPGGNQPQH
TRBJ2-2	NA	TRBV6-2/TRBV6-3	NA	ASSYRDTGELF
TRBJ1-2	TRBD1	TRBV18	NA	ASSRQGAIDGYT
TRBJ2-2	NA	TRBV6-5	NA	ASSSRRVTGELF
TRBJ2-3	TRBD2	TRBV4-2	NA	ASSQDLSGRATDTQY
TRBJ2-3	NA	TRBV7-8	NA	ASSRGAGIIADTQY
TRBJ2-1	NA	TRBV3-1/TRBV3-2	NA	ASSQEGTPYNEQF
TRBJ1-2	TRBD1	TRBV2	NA	AVLGTGGSYGYT
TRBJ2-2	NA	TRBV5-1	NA	ASSSRNTGELF
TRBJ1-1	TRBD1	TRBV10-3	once	AISMTTGATEAF
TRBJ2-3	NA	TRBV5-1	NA	ASSLGGTSTDTQY
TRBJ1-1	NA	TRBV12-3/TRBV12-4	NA	ASSLIGRLAF
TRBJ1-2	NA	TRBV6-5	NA	ASSYSRQAFYGYT
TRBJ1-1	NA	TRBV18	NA	ASSPLETGTRTEAF
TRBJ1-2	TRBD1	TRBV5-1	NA	ASSFGTGVNYGYT
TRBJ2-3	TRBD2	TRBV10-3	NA	ATQTSGSYDTQY
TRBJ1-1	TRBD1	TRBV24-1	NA	ATRQGSNTEAF
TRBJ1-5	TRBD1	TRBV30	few	AWSGGGAWGNQPQH
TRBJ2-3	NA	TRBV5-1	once	ASSSLGADTQY
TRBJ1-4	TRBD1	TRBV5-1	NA	ASSQGTGPNEKLF
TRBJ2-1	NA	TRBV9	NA	ASNRLLSSYNEQF
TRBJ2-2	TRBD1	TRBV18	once	ASSPIRDSNTGELF
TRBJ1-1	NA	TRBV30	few	AWRWGDTEAF
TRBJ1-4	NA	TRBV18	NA	ASSPMRAEKLF
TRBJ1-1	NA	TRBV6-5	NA	ASSYWAVNTEAF
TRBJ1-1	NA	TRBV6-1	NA	ASSEQEGITEAF
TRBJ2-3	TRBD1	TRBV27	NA	ASSLWGFDRDDTQY
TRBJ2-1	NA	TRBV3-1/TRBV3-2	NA	ASSQGPMNNEQF
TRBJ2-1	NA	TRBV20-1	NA	SGVYNEQF
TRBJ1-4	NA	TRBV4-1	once	ASSRTQATNEKLF
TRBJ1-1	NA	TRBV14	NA	ASSPFRAMNTEAF
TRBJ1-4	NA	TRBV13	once	ASSLDRNEKLF
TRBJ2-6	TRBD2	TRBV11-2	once	ASSLGRLAKAGANVLT
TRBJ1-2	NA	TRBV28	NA	ASKIRGSTNYGYT
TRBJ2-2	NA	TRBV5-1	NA	ASSLESGGTANTGELF
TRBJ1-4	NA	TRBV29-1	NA	SVEDLERAPRF
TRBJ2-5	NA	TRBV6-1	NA	ASSENTGQETQY
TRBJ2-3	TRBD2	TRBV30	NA	AWSGLAGTRGDTQY
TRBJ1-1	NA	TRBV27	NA	ASSLGRGMRGV
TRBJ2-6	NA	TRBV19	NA	ASDTGSGGANVLT
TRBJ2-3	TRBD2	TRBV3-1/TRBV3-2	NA	ASSPTSGSTDTQY